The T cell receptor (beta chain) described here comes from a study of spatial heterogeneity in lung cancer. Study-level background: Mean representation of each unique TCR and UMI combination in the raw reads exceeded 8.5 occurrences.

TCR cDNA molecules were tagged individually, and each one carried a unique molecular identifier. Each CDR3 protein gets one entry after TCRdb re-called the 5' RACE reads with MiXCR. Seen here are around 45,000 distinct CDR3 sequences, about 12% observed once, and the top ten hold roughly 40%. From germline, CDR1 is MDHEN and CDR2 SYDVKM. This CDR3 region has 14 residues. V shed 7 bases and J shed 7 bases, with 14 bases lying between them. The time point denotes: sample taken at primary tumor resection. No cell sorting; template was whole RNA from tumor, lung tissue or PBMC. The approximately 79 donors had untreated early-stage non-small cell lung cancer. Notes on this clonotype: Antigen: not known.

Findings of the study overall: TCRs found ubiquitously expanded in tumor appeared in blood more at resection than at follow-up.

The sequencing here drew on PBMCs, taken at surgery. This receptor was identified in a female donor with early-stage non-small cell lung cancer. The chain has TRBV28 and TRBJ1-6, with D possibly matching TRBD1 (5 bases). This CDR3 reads CASTHRIRNSPLHF. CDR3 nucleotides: TGTGCCAGCACCCACAGGATTAGAAATTCACCCCTCCACTTT.